This T cell receptor beta chain was identified in a study of CD8 T cells in Susac syndrome. With random hexamers, reverse transcription was performed on 0.5 to 1 ug of RNA. Amplification of TCR beta CDR3 was carried out by immunoSEQ multiplex PCR, which covered 54 Vbeta and 13 Jbeta segments. TCRdb fed the immunoSEQ multiplex PCR reads into MiXCR, producing one record per CDR3 protein. The table has some 260,000 distinct CDR3 sequences, roughly 84% seen once. In blood CD8+ and CD4+ T cells, TCR beta underwent sequencing. The multiple sclerosis controls consisted of treatment-naive patients with relapsing-remitting disease, either stable or active. The authors negatively isolated CD8+ and CD4+ T cells and FACS-enriched TEMRA cells. The sample consisted of CD8+ T cells from PBMCs. This TCR came from a human donor with multiple sclerosis.

The CDR3 is CASSSRQGKRYGYTF. The CDR3 coding sequence is TGTGCCAGCAGCTCCCGACAGGGGAAACGCTATGGCTACACCTTC. V is TRBV5-4 and J is TRBJ1-2; 8 nucleotides line up with TRBD1. Germline values: CDR1 SGHNT, CDR2 YYREEE (reference sequence). The CDR3 covers 15 residues. With V trimmed by 3 bases and J by 4 bases, 8 bases remained unmatched.